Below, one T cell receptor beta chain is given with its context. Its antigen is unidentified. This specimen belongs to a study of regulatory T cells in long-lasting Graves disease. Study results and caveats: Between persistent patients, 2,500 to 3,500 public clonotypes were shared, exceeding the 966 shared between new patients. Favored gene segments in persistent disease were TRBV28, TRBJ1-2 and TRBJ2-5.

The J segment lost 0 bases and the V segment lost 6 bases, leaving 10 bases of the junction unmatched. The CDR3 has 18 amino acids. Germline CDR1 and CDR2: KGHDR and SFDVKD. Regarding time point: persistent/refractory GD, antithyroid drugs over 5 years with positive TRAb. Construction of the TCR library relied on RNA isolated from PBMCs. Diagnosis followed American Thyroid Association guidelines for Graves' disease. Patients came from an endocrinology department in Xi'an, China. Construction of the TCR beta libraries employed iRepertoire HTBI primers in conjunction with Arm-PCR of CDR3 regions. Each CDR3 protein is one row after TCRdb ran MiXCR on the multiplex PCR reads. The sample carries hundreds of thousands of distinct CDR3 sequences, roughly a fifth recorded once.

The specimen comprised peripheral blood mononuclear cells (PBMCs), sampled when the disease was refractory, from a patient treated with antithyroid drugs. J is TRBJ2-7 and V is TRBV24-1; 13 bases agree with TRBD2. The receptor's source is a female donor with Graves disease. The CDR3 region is CATSPKGLAGRDSYEQYF. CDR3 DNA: TGTGCCACCAGTCCTAAGGGACTAGCGGGGCGTGACTCCTACGAGCAGTACTTC.